The 9 T cell receptor beta chains below all came from one sample that was sequenced in a study of blood T cell repertoires in COVID-19. Generated by immunoSEQ multiplex PCR, the TCRdb table keeps only in-frame clones and is missing some. The sample lists about 300,000 clones; about 91% were seen once. The sample consisted of peripheral blood. The receptors were sampled from a woman aged 30 to 39 with COVID-19, enrolled during active disease.

The chain has TRBV18 and TRBJ2-1; 8 bases fit TRBD2. Germline V gene data show CDR1 as KGHSH and CDR2 as LQKENI. J was trimmed by 7 bases and V by 1 base; bases with no gene match: 6. This CDR3 region has 15 residues. CDR3 DNA: TGTGCCAGCTCACCACTCTGGACTAGCTTTAATGAGCAGTTCTTC. It is translated as CASSPLWTSFNEQFF.

Remarks on this clone: Relative to the germline gene, one junction end is altered; a read error may explain this. The gene calls are TRBV5-1 and TRBJ2-7, with D possibly matching TRBD1 (6 bases). The CDR3 extends over 13 amino acids. Germline V gene sequence: CDR1 SGHRS, CDR2 YFSETQ. The CDR3 here is CASSLAVGGEENF. In DNA, the CDR3 is TGCGCCAGCAGCTTGGCCGTTGGGGGCGAAGAAAACTTC.

This clone came up once. This chain uses TRBV7-6 with TRBJ2-2; D might be TRBD2 (6 bases). The V end lost 5 bases, the J end lost 1 base, and 11 bases lay between the germline ends. The germline gives CDR1 SGHVS, CDR2 FNYEAQ. The CDR3 runs 15 residues. The CDR3 region is CASSPGTLNTGELFF. For the CDR3, the DNA is TGTGCCAGCAGCCCGGGGACTTTGAACACCGGGGAGCTGTTTTTT.

The V gene is TRBV5-4, the J gene TRBJ1-6; a possible D gene is TRBD1 (6 bases). V was trimmed by 0 bases and J by 10 bases, leaving 11 bases between them. Germline CDR1 and CDR2: SGHNT and YYREEE (reference sequence). The CDR3 has 14 residues. The CDR3 nucleotides are TGTGCCAGCAGCTTGGACAGGGCAGCGTCACCCCTCCACTTT. It translates to CASSLDRAASPLHF.

The chain carries TRBV9 and TRBJ1-1; no definite D call. The CDR3 sequence is 14 residues long. Germline V gene sequence: CDR1 SGDLS, CDR2 YYNGEE. The V and J ends lost 1 base and 4 bases respectively, with 11 bases between them. In nucleotides, the CDR3 is TGTGCCAGCAGCGTATGGCCGAGGGCCACTGAAGCTTTCTTT. This translates into CASSVWPRATEAFF.

The chain combines TRBV5-1 with TRBJ1-6; 9 bases fit TRBD1. This CDR3 region has 19 residues. V dropped 0 bases and J dropped 13; count of bases not matched to a gene: 20. Per germline, CDR1 SGHRS and CDR2 YFSETQ. The CDR3 DNA reads as TGCGCCAGCAGCTTGGTCGGTACCGGAGCCGGGACAGGGAGTTCCCCCCTCCACTTT. This translates into CASSLVGTGAGTGSSPLHF. Full variable domain (rest looked up from reference TRBV5-1 and TRBJ1-6): KAGVTQTPRYLIKTRGQQVTLSCSPISGHRSVSWYQQTPGQGLQFLFEYFSETQRNKGNFPGRFSGRQFSNSRSEMNVSTLELGDSALYLCASSLVGTGAGTGSSPLHFGNGTRLTVT.

The chain joins TRBV10-2 to TRBJ1-1; no clear D. Trimming shortened V by 3 bases and J by 8 bases, and 7 bases separated the two germline ends. CDR3 length: 11 residues. Germline values: CDR1 WSHSY, CDR2 SAAADI. This chain's CDR3 is CASSDFGEAFF. The CDR3 DNA reads as TGCGCCAGCAGTGATTTCGGGGAAGCTTTCTTT.

The rearrangement links TRBV27 to TRBJ2-1, with D possibly matching TRBD2 (6 bases). The germline V gene has CDR1 MNHEY and CDR2 SMNVEV (reference sequence). The CDR3 totals 14 residues. V was clipped by 6 bases and J by 1 base, with 10 bases between them. The CDR3 protein is CASRWGESYNEQFF. The DNA for the CDR3 is TGTGCCAGCAGATGGGGGGAATCCTACAATGAGCAGTTCTTC.

The V call is TRBV7-8, the J call TRBJ2-2; D not resolved. Germline V gene lookup returns CDR1 SGHVS and CDR2 FQNEAQ. V was shortened by 6 bases and J by 2 bases, with 10 bases between the two germline ends. The CDR3 contains 14 residues. The CDR3 spells CASRSTVNTGELFF. CDR3 nucleotides: TGTGCCAGCAGATCGACTGTAAACACCGGGGAGCTGTTTTTT. The variable domain in full, completed from reference TRBV7-8 and TRBJ2-2, reads GAGVSQSPRYKVAKRGQDVALRCDPISGHVSLFWYQQALGQGPEFLTYFQNEAQLDKSGLPSDRFFAERPEGSVSTLKIQRTQQEDSAVYLCASRSTVNTGELFFGEGSRLTVL.